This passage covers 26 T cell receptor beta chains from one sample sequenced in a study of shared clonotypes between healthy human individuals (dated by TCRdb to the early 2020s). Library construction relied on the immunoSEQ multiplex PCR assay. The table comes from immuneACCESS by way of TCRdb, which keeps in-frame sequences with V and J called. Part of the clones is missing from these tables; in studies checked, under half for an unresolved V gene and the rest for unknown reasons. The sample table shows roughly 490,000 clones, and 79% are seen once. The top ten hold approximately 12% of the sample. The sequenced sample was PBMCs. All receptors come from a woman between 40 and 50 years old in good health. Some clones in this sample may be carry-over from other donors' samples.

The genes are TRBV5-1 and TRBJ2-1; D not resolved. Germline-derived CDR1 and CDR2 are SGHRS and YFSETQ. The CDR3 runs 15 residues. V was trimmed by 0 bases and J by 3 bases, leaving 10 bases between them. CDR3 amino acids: CASSLVSGLYNEQFF. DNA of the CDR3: TGCGCCAGCAGCTTGGTTTCCGGCCTCTACAATGAGCAGTTCTTC. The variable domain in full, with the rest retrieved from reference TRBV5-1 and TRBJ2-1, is KAGVTQTPRYLIKTRGQQVTLSCSPISGHRSVSWYQQTPGQGLQFLFEYFSETQRNKGNFPGRFSGRQFSNSRSEMNVSTLELGDSALYLCASSLVSGLYNEQFFGPGTRLTVL.

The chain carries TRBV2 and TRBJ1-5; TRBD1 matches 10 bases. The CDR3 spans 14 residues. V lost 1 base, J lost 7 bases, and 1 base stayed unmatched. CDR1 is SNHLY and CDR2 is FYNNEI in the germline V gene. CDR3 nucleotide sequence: TGTGCCAGCAGTGAAGGGACAGGGGGGCAGCCCCAGCATTTT. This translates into CASSEGTGGQPQHF.

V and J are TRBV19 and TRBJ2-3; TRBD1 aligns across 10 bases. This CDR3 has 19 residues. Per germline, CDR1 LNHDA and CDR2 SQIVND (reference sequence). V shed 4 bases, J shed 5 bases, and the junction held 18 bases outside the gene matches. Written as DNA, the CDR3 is TGTGCCAGTAGTAGGTCCCCAGGTCAGACAGGGGGCAACCTAGATACGCAGTATTTT. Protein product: CASSRSPGQTGGNLDTQYF.

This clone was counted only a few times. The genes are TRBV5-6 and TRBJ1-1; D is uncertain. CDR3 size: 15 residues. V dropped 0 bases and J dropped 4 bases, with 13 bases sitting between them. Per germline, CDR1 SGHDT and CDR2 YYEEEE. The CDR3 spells CASSLVGDSLTEAFF. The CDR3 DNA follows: TGTGCCAGCAGCTTGGTTGGGGATTCCCTCACTGAAGCTTTCTTT.

The DNA for the CDR3 is TGTGCCAGCAGCCCCTACCACGACATGAACACTGAAGCTTTCTTT. Protein product: CASSPYHDMNTEAFF. The rearrangement links TRBV9 to TRBJ1-1; no reliable D call. Per germline, CDR1 SGDLS and CDR2 YYNGEE. The CDR3 sequence is 15 residues long. With 4 bases removed from V and 0 bases from J, the gap between germline ends came to 13 bases.

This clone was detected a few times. The CDR3 protein is CASSGAGTSGTYEQYF. Here the CDR3 DNA reads TGTGCCAGCAGCGGGGCCGGGACTAGCGGGACCTACGAGCAGTACTTC. V usage is TRBV2 and J usage is TRBJ2-7; 13 bases map to TRBD2. V dropped 6 bases and J dropped 2; count of bases not matched to a gene: 7. This CDR3 is 16 amino acids long. Germline V gives CDR1 SNHLY, CDR2 FYNNEI.

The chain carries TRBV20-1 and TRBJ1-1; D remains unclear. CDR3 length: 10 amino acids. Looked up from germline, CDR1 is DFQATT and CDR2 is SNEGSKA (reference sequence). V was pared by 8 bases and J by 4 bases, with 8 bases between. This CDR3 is CSPPGTEAFF. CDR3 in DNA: TGCAGTCCCCCCGGCACTGAAGCTTTCTTT.

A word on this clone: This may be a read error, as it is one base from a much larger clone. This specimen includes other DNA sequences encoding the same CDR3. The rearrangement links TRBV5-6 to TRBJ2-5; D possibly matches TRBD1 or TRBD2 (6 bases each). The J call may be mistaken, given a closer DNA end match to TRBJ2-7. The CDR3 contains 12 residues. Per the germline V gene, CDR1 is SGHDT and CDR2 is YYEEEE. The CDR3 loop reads CASSLGGAEQYF. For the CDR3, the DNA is TGTGCCAGCAGCTTGGGGGGGGCCGAGCAGTACTTC.

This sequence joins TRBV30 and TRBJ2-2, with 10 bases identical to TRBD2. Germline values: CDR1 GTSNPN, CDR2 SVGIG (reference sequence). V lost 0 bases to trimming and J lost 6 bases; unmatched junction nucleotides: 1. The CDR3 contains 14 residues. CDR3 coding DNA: TGTGCCTGGAGTGTACTAGCGGGATCCGGGGAGCTGTTTTTT. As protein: CAWSVLAGSGELFF.

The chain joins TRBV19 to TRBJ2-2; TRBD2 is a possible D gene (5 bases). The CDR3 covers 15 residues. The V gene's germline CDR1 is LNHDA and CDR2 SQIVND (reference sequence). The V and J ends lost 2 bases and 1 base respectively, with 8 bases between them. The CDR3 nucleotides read TGTGCCAGTAGTATAATGAGCGGGAACACCGGGGAGCTGTTTTTT. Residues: CASSIMSGNTGELFF. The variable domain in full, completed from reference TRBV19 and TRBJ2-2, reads DGGITQSPKYLFRKEGQNVTLSCEQNLNHDAMYWYRQDPGQGLRLIYYSQIVNDFQKGDIAEGYSVSREKKESFPLTVTSAQKNPTAFYLCASSIMSGNTGELFFGEGSRLTVL.

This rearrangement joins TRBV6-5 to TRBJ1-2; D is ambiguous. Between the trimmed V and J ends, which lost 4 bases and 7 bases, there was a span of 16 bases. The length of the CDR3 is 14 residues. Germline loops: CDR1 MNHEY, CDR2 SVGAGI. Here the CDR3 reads CASSSIQDGSGYTF. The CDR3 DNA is TGTGCCAGCAGTTCGATTCAGGACGGGAGTGGCTACACCTTC.

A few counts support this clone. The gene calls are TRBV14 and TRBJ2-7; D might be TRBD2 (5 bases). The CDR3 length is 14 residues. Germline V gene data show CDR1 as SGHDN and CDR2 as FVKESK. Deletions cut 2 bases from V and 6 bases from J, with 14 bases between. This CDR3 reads CASSQNLLDIEQYF. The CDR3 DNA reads TGTGCCAGCAGCCAAAATTTACTAGACATCGAGCAGTACTTC.

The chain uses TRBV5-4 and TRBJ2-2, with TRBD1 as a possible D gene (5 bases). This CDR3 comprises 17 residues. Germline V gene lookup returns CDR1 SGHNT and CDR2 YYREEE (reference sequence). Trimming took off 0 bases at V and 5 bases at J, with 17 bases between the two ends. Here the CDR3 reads CASSLETVEGYTGELFF. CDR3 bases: TGTGCCAGCAGCTTGGAGACAGTCGAAGGGTATACCGGGGAGCTGTTTTTT.

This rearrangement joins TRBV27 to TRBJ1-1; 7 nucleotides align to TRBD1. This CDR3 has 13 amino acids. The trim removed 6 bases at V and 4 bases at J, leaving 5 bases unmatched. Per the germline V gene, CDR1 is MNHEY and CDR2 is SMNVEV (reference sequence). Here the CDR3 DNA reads TGTGCCAGCAGAGACAGGGTTTTCACTGAAGCTTTCTTT. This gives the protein CASRDRVFTEAFF.

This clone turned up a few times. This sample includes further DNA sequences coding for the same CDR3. CDR3 loop: CASSLGSNTDTQYF. CDR3 sequence (DNA): TGTGCCAGCAGCTTAGGGAGTAACACAGATACGCAGTATTTT. V gene TRBV11-3 combines with J gene TRBJ2-3; D remains ambiguous. Trimming shortened V by 1 base and J by 2 bases, and 7 bases separated the two germline ends. The CDR3 totals 14 residues. CDR1 and CDR2 (germline): SGHNT, YENEEA.

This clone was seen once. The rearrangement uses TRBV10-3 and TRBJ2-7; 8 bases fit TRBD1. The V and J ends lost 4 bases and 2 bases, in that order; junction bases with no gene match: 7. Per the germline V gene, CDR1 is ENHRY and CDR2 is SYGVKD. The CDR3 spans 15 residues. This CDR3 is CAISGADRGTYEQYF. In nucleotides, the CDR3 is TGTGCCATCAGTGGAGCCGACAGGGGAACCTACGAGCAGTACTTC.

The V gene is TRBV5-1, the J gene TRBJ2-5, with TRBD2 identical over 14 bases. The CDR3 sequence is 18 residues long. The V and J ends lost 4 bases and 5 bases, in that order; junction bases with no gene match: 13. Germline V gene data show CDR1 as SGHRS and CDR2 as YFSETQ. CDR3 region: CASSIGTGTSGRRETQYF. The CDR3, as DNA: TGCGCCAGCAGCATCGGGACCGGGACTAGCGGGAGACGGGAGACCCAGTACTTC.

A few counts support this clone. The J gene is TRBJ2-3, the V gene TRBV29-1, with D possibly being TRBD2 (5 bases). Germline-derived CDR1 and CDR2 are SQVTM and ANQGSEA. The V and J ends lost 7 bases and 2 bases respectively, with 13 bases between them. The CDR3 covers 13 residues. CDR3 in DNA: TGCAGCGCCCGGGGTCGGGTCACAGATACGCAGTATTTT. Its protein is CSARGRVTDTQYF.

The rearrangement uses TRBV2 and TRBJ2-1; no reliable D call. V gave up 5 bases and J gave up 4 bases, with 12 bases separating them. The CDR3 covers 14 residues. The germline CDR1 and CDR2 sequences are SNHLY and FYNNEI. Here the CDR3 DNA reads TGTGCCAGCAGTTTAATAGCCCTATACAATGAGCAGTTCTTC. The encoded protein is CASSLIALYNEQFF.

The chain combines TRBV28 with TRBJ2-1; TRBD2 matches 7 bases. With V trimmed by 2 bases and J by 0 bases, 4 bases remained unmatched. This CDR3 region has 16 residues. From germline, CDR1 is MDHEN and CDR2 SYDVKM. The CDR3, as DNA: TGTGCCAGCAGTTTAGCCGGGACTAACTCCTACAATGAGCAGTTCTTC. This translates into CASSLAGTNSYNEQFF.

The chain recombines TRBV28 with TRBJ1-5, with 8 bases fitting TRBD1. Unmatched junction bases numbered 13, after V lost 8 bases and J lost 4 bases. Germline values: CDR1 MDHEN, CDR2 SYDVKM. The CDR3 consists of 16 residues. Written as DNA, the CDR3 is TGTGCCAGCCTCCTCACGGGACAGGCGGGGAATCAGCCCCAGCATTTT. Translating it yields CASLLTGQAGNQPQHF. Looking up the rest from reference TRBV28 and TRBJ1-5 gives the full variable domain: DVKVTQSSRYLVKRTGEKVFLECVQDMDHENMFWYRQDPGLGLRLIYFSYDVKMKEKGDIPEGYSVSREKKERFSLILESASTNQTSMYLCASLLTGQAGNQPQHFGDGTRLSIL.

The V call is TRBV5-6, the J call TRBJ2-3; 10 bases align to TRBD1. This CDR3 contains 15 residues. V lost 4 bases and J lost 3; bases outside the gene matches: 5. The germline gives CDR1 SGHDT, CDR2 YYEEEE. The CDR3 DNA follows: TGTGCCAGCAGCACGACAGGGGGCCCAACAGATACGCAGTATTTT. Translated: CASSTTGGPTDTQYF.

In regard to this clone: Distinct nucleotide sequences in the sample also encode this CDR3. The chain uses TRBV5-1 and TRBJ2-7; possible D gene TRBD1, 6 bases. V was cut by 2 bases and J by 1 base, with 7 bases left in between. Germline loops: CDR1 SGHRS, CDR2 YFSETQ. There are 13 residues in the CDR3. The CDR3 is CASSLGQSYEQYF. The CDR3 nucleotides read TGCGCCAGCAGCTTAGGACAGTCCTACGAGCAGTACTTC.

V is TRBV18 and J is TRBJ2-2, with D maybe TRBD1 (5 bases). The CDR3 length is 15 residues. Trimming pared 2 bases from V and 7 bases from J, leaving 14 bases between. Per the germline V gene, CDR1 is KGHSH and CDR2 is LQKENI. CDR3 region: CASSPRQGDIGELFF. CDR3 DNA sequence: TGTGCCAGCTCACCAAGGCAGGGTGATATCGGGGAGCTGTTTTTT. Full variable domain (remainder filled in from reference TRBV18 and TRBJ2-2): NAGVMQNPRHLVRRRGQEARLRCSPMKGHSHVYWYRQLPEEGLKFMVYLQKENIIDESGMPKERFSAEFPKEGPSILRIQQVVRGDSAAYFCASSPRQGDIGELFFGEGSRLTVL.

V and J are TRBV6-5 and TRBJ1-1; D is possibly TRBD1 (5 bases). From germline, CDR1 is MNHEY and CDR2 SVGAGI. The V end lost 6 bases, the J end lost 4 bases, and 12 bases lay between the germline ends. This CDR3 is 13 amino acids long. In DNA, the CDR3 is TGTGCCAGCAGGGACACGGGAGGCACTGAAGCTTTCTTT. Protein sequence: CASRDTGGTEAFF.

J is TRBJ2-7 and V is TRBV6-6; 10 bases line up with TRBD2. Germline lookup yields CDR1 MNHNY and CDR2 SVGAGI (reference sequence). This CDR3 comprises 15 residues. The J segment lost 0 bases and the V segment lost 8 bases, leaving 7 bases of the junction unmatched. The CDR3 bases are TGTGCCAGCGCGCAGGTAGCGGGAGGCTCCTACGAGCAGTACTTC. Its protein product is CASAQVAGGSYEQYF.